The 22 T cell receptor beta chains listed next were all sequenced from one sample in a study of blood T cell repertoires in COVID-19. Sequenced by immunoSEQ multiplex PCR; TCRdb stores in-frame clones only, minus some. In the table there are about 230,000 clones, approximately 90% of which are singletons. The sequenced material came from PBMCs or T cells enriched from blood (not recorded which). These receptors came from a woman aged 40 to 55 with acute COVID-19.

The rearrangement uses TRBV3-1 (or the pseudogene TRBV3-2) and TRBJ1-4, with a possible D match to TRBD1 (5 bases). Trimming left V 4 bases short and J 5 bases short, with 17 bases between. The CDR3 spans 16 residues. Germline CDR1 LGHDT, CDR2 YNNKEL (reference sequence). As DNA, the CDR3 is TGTGCCAGCAGCCCCCGGCAGGGCCCCTCGAATGAAAAACTGTTTTTT. Residues: CASSPRQGPSNEKLFF.

The chain links TRBV9 to TRBJ2-7, with TRBD1 matching 7 bases. Trimming took 0 bases from V and 0 from J; bases not matched to a gene: 6. The CDR3 runs to 16 residues. Looked up from germline, CDR1 is SGDLS and CDR2 is YYNGEE. The CDR3 loop is CASSVEGAASSYEQYF. CDR3 bases: TGTGCCAGCAGCGTAGAGGGGGCGGCTAGCTCCTACGAGCAGTACTTC.

The rearrangement links TRBV18 to TRBJ2-1, with 9 bases fitting TRBD2. Unmatched junction bases numbered 7, after V lost 0 bases and J lost 4 bases. The CDR3 has 17 amino acids. Germline loops: CDR1 KGHSH, CDR2 LQKENI. DNA for the CDR3: TGTGCCAGCTCACCACCGAGGGCGGGAGGGCCATACAATGAGCAGTTCTTC. It is translated as CASSPPRAGGPYNEQFF.

The chain links TRBV21-1 to TRBJ2-5; the D call of TRBD1 is as the table states it, not checked on the DNA. TRBV21-1 has pseudogene status. This CDR3 is built from 18 residues. The CDR3 loop reads CASSMSIPGQGNQETQYF. In DNA, the CDR3 is TGTGCCAGCAGCATGTCTATCCCGGGACAGGGGAACCAAGAGACCCAGTACTTC.

V is TRBV11-2 and J is TRBJ2-1; 10 bases agree with TRBD2. J lost 9 bases, V lost 5 bases, and 16 bases had no gene match. Germline CDR1 SGHAT, CDR2 FQNNGV. This CDR3 is 17 amino acids long. The CDR3, as DNA: TGTGCCAGCAGCGCCGGGACCAGGAGCGGGAGGGCCCTTGAGCAGTTCTTC. This gives the protein CASSAGTRSGRALEQFF.

V gene TRBV27 combines with J gene TRBJ1-5; 9 bases fit TRBD1. CDR3 length equals 15 residues. Unmatched junction bases numbered 5, after V lost 6 bases and J lost 2 bases. The germline V gene encodes CDR1 MNHEY and CDR2 SMNVEV (reference sequence). Here the CDR3 reads CASRTTGGGNQPQHF. Here the CDR3 DNA reads TGTGCCAGCAGGACTACAGGGGGCGGCAATCAGCCCCAGCATTTT.

The CDR3 region has the DNA TGTGCCAGCAGCCCGCAGGACAGCTCGAGTCGATTGAACACTGAAGCTTTCTTT. This sequence encodes CASSPQDSSSRLNTEAFF. The genes are TRBV11-3 and TRBJ1-1; a possible D gene is TRBD1 (6 bases). CDR1 is SGHNT, CDR2 YENEEA, per germline. V was pared by 5 bases and J by 0 bases, with 22 bases between. The CDR3 totals 18 residues. Together with reference TRBV11-3 and TRBJ1-1, the CDR3 gives the full variable domain: EAGVVQSPRYKIIEKKQPVAFWCNPISGHNTLYWYLQNLGQGPELLIRYENEEAVDDSQLPKDRFSAERLKGVDSTLKIQPAELGDSAVYLCASSPQDSSSRLNTEAFFGQGTRLTVV.

CDR3 amino acids: CASSSDGGYEQYF. As DNA, the CDR3 is TGTGCCAGCAGCTCCGACGGGGGATACGAGCAGTACTTC. The chain recombines TRBV7-2 with TRBJ2-7; a weak D match, TRBD2 (6 bases). Germline V gives CDR1 SGHTA, CDR2 FQGNSA. CDR3 length equals 13 residues. Trimming pared 4 bases from V and 4 bases from J, leaving 11 bases between. The full variable domain, in which reference TRBV7-2 and TRBJ2-7 provide the parts outside the CDR3, is GAGVSQSPSNKVTEKGKDVELRCDPISGHTALYWYRQSLGQGLEFLIYFQGNSAPDKSGLPSDRFSAERTGGSVSTLTIQRTQQEDSAVYLCASSSDGGYEQYFGPGTRLTVT.

The chain has TRBV5-1 and TRBJ2-2; 10 positions agree with TRBD2. The germline gives CDR1 SGHRS, CDR2 YFSETQ. The CDR3 contains 16 residues. The V segment lost 1 base and the J segment 4 bases; nucleotides outside the gene matches: 4. CDR3 nucleotides: TGCGCCAGCAGCTTGAGAGTAGCGGGGGGCACCGGGGAGCTGTTTTTT. Protein sequence: CASSLRVAGGTGELFF.

A few counts support this clone. The chain links TRBV19 to TRBJ1-2, with D maybe TRBD1 (5 bases). V dropped 6 bases and J dropped 0 bases, with 14 bases sitting between them. This CDR3 spans 15 amino acids. Germline V gene sequence: CDR1 LNHDA, CDR2 SQIVND (reference sequence). The CDR3 reads CASRTGAAANYGYTF. The CDR3 DNA reads TGTGCCAGTAGGACTGGGGCAGCCGCTAACTATGGCTACACCTTC.

The chain carries TRBV19 and TRBJ2-1; 13 bases fit TRBD2. Germline V gene lookup returns CDR1 LNHDA and CDR2 SQIVND (reference sequence). Unmatched junction bases numbered 3, after V lost 4 bases and J lost 6 bases. This CDR3 has 15 amino acids. The CDR3 sequence: CASSTGLAGANEQFF. DNA for the CDR3: TGTGCCAGTAGTACCGGACTAGCGGGAGCCAATGAGCAGTTCTTC.

The J gene is TRBJ2-1, the V gene TRBV9; the match to TRBD2 covers 9 bases. CDR1 and CDR2 from the germline V gene are SGDLS and YYNGEE. The junction had 17 bases not matched to a gene; V was cut back by 7 bases and J by 0 bases. The CDR3 length is 19 residues. This CDR3 reads CASAPGLAGFWSSYNEQFF. The DNA for the CDR3 is TGTGCCAGCGCCCCCGGGCTAGCGGGGTTCTGGAGCTCCTACAATGAGCAGTTCTTC.

V usage is TRBV19 and J usage is TRBJ1-5; no firm D call. Per the germline V gene, CDR1 is LNHDA and CDR2 is SQIVND (reference sequence). V lost 7 bases and J 0 bases, leaving 10 bases between the germline ends. The CDR3 covers 14 residues. The DNA for the CDR3 is TGTGCCAGTAAGGAGGTTTATAGCAATCAGCCCCAGCATTTT. Protein: CASKEVYSNQPQHF. Full variable domain (rest looked up from reference TRBV19 and TRBJ1-5): DGGITQSPKYLFRKEGQNVTLSCEQNLNHDAMYWYRQDPGQGLRLIYYSQIVNDFQKGDIAEGYSVSREKKESFPLTVTSAQKNPTAFYLCASKEVYSNQPQHFGDGTRLSIL.

The CDR3 spells CASSSGPYNEQFF. DNA of the CDR3: TGTGCCAGCAGTAGCGGCCCGTACAATGAGCAGTTCTTC. The rearrangement links TRBV6-4 to TRBJ2-1; D might be TRBD2 (5 bases). V gave up 5 bases and J gave up 4 bases, with 9 bases separating them. CDR3 length: 13 residues. The germline CDR1 and CDR2 sequences are MRHNA and SNTAGT.

The chain uses TRBV21-1 and TRBJ2-7; the D segment call TRBD1 is taken from the table without a DNA check. TRBV21-1 is tagged as a pseudogene. This CDR3 contains 12 residues. The CDR3 sequence: CASRTGTYEQYV. In nucleotides, the CDR3 is TGTGCCAGCCGGACAGGGACCTACGAGCAGTACGTC.

About this clone: Within the sample, other DNA sequences also encode this same CDR3. The chain links TRBV18 to TRBJ1-1, with D tentatively TRBD1 (5 bases). Germline CDR1 KGHSH, CDR2 LQKENI. With 3 bases removed from V and 1 base from J, the gap between germline ends came to 9 bases. This CDR3 is 14 amino acids long. The CDR3, as DNA: TGTGCCAGCTCACCTGGACAAGGGAACACTGAAGCTTTCTTT. Encoded protein: CASSPGQGNTEAFF.

The chain links TRBV7-2 to TRBJ1-2; 7 bases align to TRBD1. The CDR3 has 15 amino acids. Germline-derived CDR1 and CDR2 are SGHTA and FQGNSA. With V trimmed by 3 bases and J by 3 bases, 7 bases remained unmatched. CDR3 sequence (DNA): TGTGCCAGCAGCTTCGGGGGAACAGGGGACTATGGCTACACCTTC. It is translated as CASSFGGTGDYGYTF.

J is TRBJ2-3 and V is TRBV5-1, with a tentative D call TRBD2 (6 bases). V gave up 0 bases and J gave up 1 base, with 12 bases separating them. The germline gives CDR1 SGHRS, CDR2 YFSETQ. This CDR3 is built from 16 residues. The CDR3 sequence: CASSLVASVRTDTQYF. CDR3 DNA sequence: TGCGCCAGCAGCTTGGTAGCTAGCGTACGCACAGATACGCAGTATTTT.

This chain uses TRBV10-1 with TRBJ2-7; perhaps TRBD1 as D (6 bases). The CDR3 covers 12 residues. CDR1 is WNHNN, CDR2 SYGVQD, per germline (reference sequence). Trimming removed 3 bases from V and 10 bases from J, with 13 bases in between. CDR3 sequence: CASSERQGKQYF. CDR3 nucleotides: TGCGCCAGCAGTGAACGTCAGGGGAAACAGTACTTC.

The chain joins TRBV2 to TRBJ1-5; D is undetermined. Germline assignment: CDR1 SNHLY and CDR2 FYNNEI. Trimming stripped 5 bases from V and 3 bases from J, with 14 bases between. CDR3 length: 15 amino acids. In DNA, the CDR3 is TGTGCCAGCAGTCTTGCGGGAGACCTCAATCAGCCCCAGCATTTT. Residues: CASSLAGDLNQPQHF.

The V gene is TRBV10-3, the J gene TRBJ2-5; 16 bases agree with TRBD2. CDR1 and CDR2 (germline): ENHRY, SYGVKD. The CDR3 contains 16 residues. Germline trimming cut 5 bases from V and 5 bases from J; bases unmatched to any gene: 5. This CDR3 is CAISSGTSGGVETQYF. In DNA form, the CDR3 reads TGTGCCATCAGTTCCGGGACTAGCGGGGGGGTTGAGACCCAGTACTTC.

This chain links TRBV7-9 with TRBJ2-1; tentative D call: TRBD2 (6 bases). Germline V lookup: CDR1 SEHNR, CDR2 FQNEAQ (reference sequence). V lost 5 bases and J lost 7, with 15 bases in between. The CDR3 loop spans 14 amino acids. The CDR3 is CASSLAGSANEQFF. DNA of the CDR3: TGTGCCAGCAGCCTTGCGGGGTCGGCGAATGAGCAGTTCTTC. The whole variable domain, filled in from reference TRBV7-9 and TRBJ2-1, reads DTGVSQNPRHKITKRGQNVTFRCDPISEHNRLYWYRQTLGQGPEFLTYFQNEAQLEKSRLLSDRFSAERPKGSFSTLEIQRTEQGDSAMYLCASSLAGSANEQFFGPGTRLTVL.